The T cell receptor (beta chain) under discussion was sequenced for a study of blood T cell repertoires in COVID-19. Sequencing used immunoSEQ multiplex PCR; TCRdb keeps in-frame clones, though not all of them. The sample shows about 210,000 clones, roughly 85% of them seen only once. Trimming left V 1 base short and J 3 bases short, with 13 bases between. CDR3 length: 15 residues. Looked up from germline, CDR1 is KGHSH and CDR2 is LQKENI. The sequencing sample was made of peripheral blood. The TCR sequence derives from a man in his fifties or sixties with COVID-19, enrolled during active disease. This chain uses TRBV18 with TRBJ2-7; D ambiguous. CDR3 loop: CASSPQTRSIYEQYF. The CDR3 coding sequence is TGTGCCAGCTCACCACAGACGAGGTCAATCTACGAGCAGTACTTC. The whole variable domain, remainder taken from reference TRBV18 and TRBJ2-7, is NAGVMQNPRHLVRRRGQEARLRCSPMKGHSHVYWYRQLPEEGLKFMVYLQKENIIDESGMPKERFSAEFPKEGPSILRIQQVVRGDSAAYFCASSPQTRSIYEQYFGPGTRLTVT.